The sequence of this T cell receptor beta chain was determined in a study of beta chain features in type 1 diabetes. The overall study: Healthy donors, compared against patients, showed similar age, gender and cell yields. Summed over all samples, the examined sorted cells came to roughly 110 million. Whole-study findings and limits: cDNA-based reads could over-represent cells with high TCR expression. The study found moderately but significantly shorter TCRB CDR3s in all four CD4+ subsets of Type 1 diabetes patients.

In the case of this clone: The antigen is not known.

Reverse transcribing all isolated RNA meant expressed TCRB transcripts were sequenced. This table comes from immunoSEQ multiplex PCR, and its TCRdb copy is limited to in-frame clones, with some not included. Of 600,000 to 700,000 clones in the sample, 13% are singletons; the top ten hold approximately 0.021%. Germline lookup yields CDR1 SGHRS and CDR2 YFSETQ. After removal of 0 bases from V and 1 base from J, the junction contained 9 bases not matched to a gene. The CDR3 is 17 amino acids. The material sequenced was naive CD4+ T cells from blood. This TCR came from a man aged 18 to 29 with type 1 diabetes. The chain is built from TRBV5-1 and TRBJ1-1, with TRBD1 identical over 7 bases. This CDR3 reads CASSLARQGTKNTEAFF. The CDR3 DNA follows: TGCGCCAGCAGCTTGGCCAGACAGGGAACTAAGAACACTGAAGCTTTCTTT.